The 9 T cell receptor beta chains presented below share a single source sample, sequenced in a study of blood T cells in healthy people across ages. Through a sample-barcoded 5' primer and a J-beta primer mix, a second PCR was run for about 6 to 11 cycles. TCRdb reanalysed the 5' RACE reads using MiXCR and keeps one entry per CDR3 protein. The data contain 790,000 or so distinct CDR3 sequences, more than 35% of them singletons. Sequenced material: blood. These receptors were obtained from an older man in good health.

With regard to this clonotype: Here the CDR3 omits its conserved ending phenylalanine or tryptophan, so a read error is the likely source. The J gene is TRBJ2-1, the V gene TRBV5-6; D gene ambiguous. The V gene lost 3 bases and the J gene lost 5 bases, with 3 bases spanning the gap. The germline gives CDR1 SGHDT, CDR2 YYEEEE. The CDR3 has 11 amino acids. This CDR3 reads CASSYNNEQFI. The DNA for the CDR3 is TGTGCCAGCAGCTACAACAATGAGCAGTTCATC.

Ten or more counts support this clonotype. This rearrangement joins TRBV7-6 to TRBJ1-1, with D unresolved. From germline, CDR1 is SGHVS and CDR2 FNYEAQ. The CDR3 is 14 amino acids. V shed 1 base and J shed 4 bases, with 10 bases lying between them. The CDR3 region has the DNA TGTGCCAGCAGCTTAGATGCCGGCGGCACTGAAGCTTTCTTT. Translation: CASSLDAGGTEAFF.

This clonotype was detected only a few times. The chain uses TRBV10-1 and TRBJ2-1; 10 bases align to TRBD2. The V gene's germline CDR1 is WNHNN and CDR2 SYGVQD (reference sequence). With 4 bases clipped from V and 3 bases from J, the junction kept 3 bases outside the gene matches. The CDR3 spans 15 residues. CDR3 coding DNA: TGCGCCAGCAGTGCACTAGCGGGGCTCTACAATGAGCAGTTCTTC. This sequence encodes CASSALAGLYNEQFF.

In this sample, this clonotype turned up a few times. V gene TRBV5-6 combines with J gene TRBJ2-3, with D perhaps matching TRBD2 (6 bases). Germline lookup yields CDR1 SGHDT and CDR2 YYEEEE. V lost 0 bases and J lost 7, with 12 bases in between. The CDR3 covers 14 residues. Here the CDR3 reads CASSLGREPHTQYF. The CDR3 coding sequence is TGTGCCAGCAGCTTGGGACGGGAGCCCCATACGCAGTATTTT.

The chain uses TRBV29-1 and TRBJ2-3; TRBD1 might be the D (6 bases). The germline V and J ends were trimmed by 1 base and 3 bases, with 11 bases remaining between them. Per the germline V gene, CDR1 is SQVTM and CDR2 is ANQGSEA. The CDR3 covers 14 residues. CDR3 sequence: CSVEVWQGTDTQYF. The CDR3 DNA reads as TGCAGCGTTGAAGTGTGGCAGGGGACAGATACGCAGTATTTT.

The rearrangement joins TRBV28 to TRBJ1-6, with a possible D match to TRBD1 (5 bases). The germline CDR1 and CDR2 sequences are MDHEN and SYDVKM. The V end lost 6 bases, the J end lost 7 bases, and 13 bases lay between the germline ends. The CDR3 totals 14 residues. The DNA of the CDR3 is TGTGCCAGCAGGGGAGGGGAGTCAAATTCACCCCTCCACTTT. Its translation is CASRGGESNSPLHF.

J is TRBJ2-7 and V is TRBV20-1; TRBD1 matches 9 bases. The CDR3 extends over 14 amino acids. Germline trimming cut 4 bases from V and 4 bases from J; bases unmatched to any gene: 8. Germline V lookup: CDR1 DFQATT, CDR2 SNEGSKA (reference sequence). The CDR3 region is CSATGLGQGYEQYF. In DNA, the CDR3 is TGCAGTGCTACAGGGTTGGGACAGGGTTACGAGCAGTACTTC.

This clonotype was counted between two and nine times. V is TRBV20-1 and J is TRBJ1-5, with D unresolved. The CDR3 is made up of 13 amino acids. In germline, CDR1 is DFQATT, CDR2 SNEGSKA (reference sequence). V lost 1 base and J 3 bases, leaving 7 bases between the germline ends. The CDR3 here is CSARAWDNQPQHF. CDR3 coding DNA: TGCAGTGCTAGAGCTTGGGACAATCAGCCCCAGCATTTT.

This sequence joins TRBV14 and TRBJ1-6; D is possibly TRBD1 (5 bases). CDR3 size: 15 residues. Between the trimmed V and J ends, which lost 1 base and 3 bases, there was a span of 7 bases. Per germline, CDR1 SGHDN and CDR2 FVKESK. The CDR3 DNA sequence: TGTGCCAGCAGCCAAGGGCAGGGCTATAATTCACCCCTCCACTTT. Amino acids: CASSQGQGYNSPLHF.